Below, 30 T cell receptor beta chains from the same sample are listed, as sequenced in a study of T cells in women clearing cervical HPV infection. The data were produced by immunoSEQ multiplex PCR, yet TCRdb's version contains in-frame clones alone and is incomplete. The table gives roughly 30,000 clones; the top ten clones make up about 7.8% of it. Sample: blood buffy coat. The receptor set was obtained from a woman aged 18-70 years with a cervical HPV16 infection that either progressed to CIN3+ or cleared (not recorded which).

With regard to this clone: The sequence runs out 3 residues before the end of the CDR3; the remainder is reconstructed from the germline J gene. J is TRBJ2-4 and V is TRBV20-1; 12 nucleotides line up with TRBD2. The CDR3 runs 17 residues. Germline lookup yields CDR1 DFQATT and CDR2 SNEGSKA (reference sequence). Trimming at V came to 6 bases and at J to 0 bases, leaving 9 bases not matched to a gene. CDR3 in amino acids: CSAFLAGGQKAKNIQYF. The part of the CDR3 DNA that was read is TGCAGTGCCTTCCTAGCGGGAGGGCAGAAAGCCAAAAACATT.

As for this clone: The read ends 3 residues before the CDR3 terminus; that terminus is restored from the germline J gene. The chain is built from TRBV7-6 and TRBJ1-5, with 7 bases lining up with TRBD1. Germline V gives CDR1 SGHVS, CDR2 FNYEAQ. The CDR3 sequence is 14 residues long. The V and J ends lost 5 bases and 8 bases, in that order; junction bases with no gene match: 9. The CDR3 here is CASSPSQGPEPQHF. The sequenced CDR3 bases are TGTGCCAGCAGCCCCTCACAGGGGCCCGAGCCC.

The sequenced part of the CDR3 DNA is TGCAGTGCGGTAGACACGAGCTCCTATAATTCACCC. The encoded protein is CSAVDTSSYNSP. The entire CDR3 protein is CSAVDTSSYNSPLHF. V and J are TRBV20-1 and TRBJ1-6; D gene uncertain. The read is 3 residues too short to cover the CDR3 end, so that end is filled in from the germline J gene. There are 15 residues in the CDR3. V was cut by 6 bases and J by 0 bases, with 12 bases left in between. Germline-derived CDR1 and CDR2 are DFQATT and SNEGSKA (reference sequence).

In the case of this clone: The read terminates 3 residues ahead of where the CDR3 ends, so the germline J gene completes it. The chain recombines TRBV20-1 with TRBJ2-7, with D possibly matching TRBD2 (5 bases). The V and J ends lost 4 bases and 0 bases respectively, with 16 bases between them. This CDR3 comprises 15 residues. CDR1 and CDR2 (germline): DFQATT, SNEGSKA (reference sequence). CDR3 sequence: CSAKMASRSSYEQYF. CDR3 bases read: TGCAGTGCTAAAATGGCTAGCAGGAGCTCCTACGAG.

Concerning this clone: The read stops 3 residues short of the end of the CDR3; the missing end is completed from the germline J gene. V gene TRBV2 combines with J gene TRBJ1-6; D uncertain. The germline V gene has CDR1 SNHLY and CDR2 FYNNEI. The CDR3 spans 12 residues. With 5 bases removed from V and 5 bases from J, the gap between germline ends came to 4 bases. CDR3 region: CASSRDNSPLHF. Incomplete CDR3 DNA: TGTGCCAGCAGTAGGGATAATTCACCC.

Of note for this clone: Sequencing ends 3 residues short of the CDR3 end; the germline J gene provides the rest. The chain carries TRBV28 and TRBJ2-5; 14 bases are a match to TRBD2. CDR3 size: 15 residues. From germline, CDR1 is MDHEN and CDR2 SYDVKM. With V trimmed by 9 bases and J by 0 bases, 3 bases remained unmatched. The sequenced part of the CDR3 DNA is TGTGCCAGTAGGACTAGCGGGAGGTACCAAGAGACC. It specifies CASRTSGRYQET. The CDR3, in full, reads CASRTSGRYQETQYF.

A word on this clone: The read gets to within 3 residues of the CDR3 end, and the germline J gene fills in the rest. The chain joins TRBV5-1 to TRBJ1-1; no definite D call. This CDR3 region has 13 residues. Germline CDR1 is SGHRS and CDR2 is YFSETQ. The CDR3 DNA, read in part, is TGCGCCAGCAGCTTGGCGGTGGTGACAGAA. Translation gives CASSLAVVTE. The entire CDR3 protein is CASSLAVVTEAFF.

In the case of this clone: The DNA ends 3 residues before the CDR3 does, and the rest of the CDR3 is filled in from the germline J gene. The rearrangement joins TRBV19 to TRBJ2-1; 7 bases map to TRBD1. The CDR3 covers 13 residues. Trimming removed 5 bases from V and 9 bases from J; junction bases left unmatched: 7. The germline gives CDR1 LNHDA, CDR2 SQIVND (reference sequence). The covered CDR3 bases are TGTGCCAGTAGTGGACAGGCGGTTGGTGAG. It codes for CASSGQAVGE. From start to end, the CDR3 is CASSGQAVGEQFF. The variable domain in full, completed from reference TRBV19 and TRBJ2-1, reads DGGITQSPKYLFRKEGQNVTLSCEQNLNHDAMYWYRQDPGQGLRLIYYSQIVNDFQKGDIAEGYSVSREKKESFPLTVTSAQKNPTAFYLCASSGQAVGEQFFGPGTRLTVL.

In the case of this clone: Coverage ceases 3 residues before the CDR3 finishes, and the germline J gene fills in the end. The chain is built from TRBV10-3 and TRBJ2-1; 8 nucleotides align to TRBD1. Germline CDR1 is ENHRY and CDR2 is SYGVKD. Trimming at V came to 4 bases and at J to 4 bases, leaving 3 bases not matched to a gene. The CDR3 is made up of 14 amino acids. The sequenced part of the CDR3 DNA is TGTGCCATCAGTGCGGGGGACAGGTACAATGAG. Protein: CAISAGDRYNE. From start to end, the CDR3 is CAISAGDRYNEQFF.

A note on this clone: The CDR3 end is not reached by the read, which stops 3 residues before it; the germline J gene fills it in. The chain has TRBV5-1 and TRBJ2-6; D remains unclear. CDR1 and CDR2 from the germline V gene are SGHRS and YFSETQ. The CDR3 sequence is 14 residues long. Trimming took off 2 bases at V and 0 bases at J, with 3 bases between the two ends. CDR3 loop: CASSLASGANVLTF. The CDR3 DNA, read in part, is TGCGCCAGCAGCTTAGCCTCTGGGGCCAACGTC.

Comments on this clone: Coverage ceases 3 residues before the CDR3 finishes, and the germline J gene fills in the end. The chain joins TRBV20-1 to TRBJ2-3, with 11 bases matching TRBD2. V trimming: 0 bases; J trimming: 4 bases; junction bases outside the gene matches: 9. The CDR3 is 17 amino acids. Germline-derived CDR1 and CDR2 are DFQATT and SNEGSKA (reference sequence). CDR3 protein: CSARDSLLAGGPDTQYF. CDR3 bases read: TGCAGTGCTAGAGATTCACTCTTAGCGGGAGGGCCAGATACG.

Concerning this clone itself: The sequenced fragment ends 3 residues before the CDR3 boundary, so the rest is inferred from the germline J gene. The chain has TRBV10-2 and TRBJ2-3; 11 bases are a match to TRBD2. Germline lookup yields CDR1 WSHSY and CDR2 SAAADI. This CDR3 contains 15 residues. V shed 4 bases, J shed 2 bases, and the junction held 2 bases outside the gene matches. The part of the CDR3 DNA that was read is TGCGCCAGCAGTGTAGCGGGGGGGTACACAGATACG. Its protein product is CASSVAGGYTDT. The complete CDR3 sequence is CASSVAGGYTDTQYF.

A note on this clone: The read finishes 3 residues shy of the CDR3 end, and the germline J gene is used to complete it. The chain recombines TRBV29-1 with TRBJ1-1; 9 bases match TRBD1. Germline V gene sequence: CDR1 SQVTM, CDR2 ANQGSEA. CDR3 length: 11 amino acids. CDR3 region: CSVAGDREAFF. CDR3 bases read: TGCAGCGTGGCCGGGGACAGGGAG.

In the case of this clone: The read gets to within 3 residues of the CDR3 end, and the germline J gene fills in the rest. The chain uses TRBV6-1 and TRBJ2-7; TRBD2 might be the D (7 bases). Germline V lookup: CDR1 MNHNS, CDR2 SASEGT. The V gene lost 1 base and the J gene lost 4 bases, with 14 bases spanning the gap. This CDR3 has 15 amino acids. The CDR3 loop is CASSEGARGLYEQYF. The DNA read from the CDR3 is TGTGCCAGCAGTGAAGGGGCCAGGGGACTATACGAG.

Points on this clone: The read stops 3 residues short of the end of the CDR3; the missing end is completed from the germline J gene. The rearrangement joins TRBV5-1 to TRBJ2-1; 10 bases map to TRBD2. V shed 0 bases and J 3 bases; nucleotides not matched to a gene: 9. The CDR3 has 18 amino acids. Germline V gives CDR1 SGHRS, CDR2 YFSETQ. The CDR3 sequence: CASSLARFSGRFYNEQFF. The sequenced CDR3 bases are TGCGCCAGCAGCTTGGCCCGCTTTAGCGGGAGGTTCTACAATGAG. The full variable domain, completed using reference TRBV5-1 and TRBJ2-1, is KAGVTQTPRYLIKTRGQQVTLSCSPISGHRSVSWYQQTPGQGLQFLFEYFSETQRNKGNFPGRFSGRQFSNSRSEMNVSTLELGDSALYLCASSLARFSGRFYNEQFFGPGTRLTVL.

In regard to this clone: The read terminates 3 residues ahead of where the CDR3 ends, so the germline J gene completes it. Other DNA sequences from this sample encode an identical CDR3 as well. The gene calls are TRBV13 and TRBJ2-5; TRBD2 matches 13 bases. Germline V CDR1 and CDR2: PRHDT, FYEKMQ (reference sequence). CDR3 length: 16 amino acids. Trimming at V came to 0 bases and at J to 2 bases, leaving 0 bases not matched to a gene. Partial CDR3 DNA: TGTGCCAGCAGCTTAGGACTAGCGGGAGGGCAAGAGACC. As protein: CASSLGLAGGQET. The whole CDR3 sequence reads CASSLGLAGGQETQYF. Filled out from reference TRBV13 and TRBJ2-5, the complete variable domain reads AAGVIQSPRHLIKEKRETATLKCYPIPRHDTVYWYQQGPGQDPQFLISFYEKMQSDKGSIPDRFSAQQFSDYHSELNMSSLELGDSALYFCASSLGLAGGQETQYFGPGTRLLVL.

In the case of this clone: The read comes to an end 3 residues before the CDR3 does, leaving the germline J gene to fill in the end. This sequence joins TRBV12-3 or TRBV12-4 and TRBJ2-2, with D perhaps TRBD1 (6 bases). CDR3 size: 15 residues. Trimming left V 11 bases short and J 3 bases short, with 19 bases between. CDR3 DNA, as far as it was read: TGTGCCCCGAATCTGAGGCAGGGGCACACCGGGGAG. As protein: CAPNLRQGHTGE. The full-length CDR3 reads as CAPNLRQGHTGELFF.

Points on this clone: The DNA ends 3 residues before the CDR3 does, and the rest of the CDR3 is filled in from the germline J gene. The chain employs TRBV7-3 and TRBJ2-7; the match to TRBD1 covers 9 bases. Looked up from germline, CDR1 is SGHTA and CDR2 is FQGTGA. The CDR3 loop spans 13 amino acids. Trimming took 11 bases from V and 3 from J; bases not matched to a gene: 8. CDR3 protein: CARYRGLHYEQYF. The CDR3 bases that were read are TGTGCCCGCTACAGGGGGCTACACTACGAG.

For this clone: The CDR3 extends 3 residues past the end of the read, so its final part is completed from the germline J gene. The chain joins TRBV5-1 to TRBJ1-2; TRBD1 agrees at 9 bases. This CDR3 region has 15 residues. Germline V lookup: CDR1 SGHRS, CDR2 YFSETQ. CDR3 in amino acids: CASSYLGQGGESYTF. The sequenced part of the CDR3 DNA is TGCGCCAGCAGCTACCTGGGACAGGGAGGCGAGAGC.

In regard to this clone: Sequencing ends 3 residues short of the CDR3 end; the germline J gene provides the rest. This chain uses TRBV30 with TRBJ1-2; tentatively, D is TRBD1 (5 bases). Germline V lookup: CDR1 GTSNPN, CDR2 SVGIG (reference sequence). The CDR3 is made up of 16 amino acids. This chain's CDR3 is CAWSVGTSGLYNDYTF. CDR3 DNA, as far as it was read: TGTGCCTGGAGTGTAGGGACTAGCGGGCTTTACAATGAC.

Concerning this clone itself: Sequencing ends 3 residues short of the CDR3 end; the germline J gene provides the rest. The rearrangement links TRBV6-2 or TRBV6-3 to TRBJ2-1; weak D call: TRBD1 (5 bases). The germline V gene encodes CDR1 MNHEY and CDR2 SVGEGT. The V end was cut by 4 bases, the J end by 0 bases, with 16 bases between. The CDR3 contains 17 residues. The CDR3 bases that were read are TGTGCCAGCAGTTCCTTATTGGGGCAGAGCTCCTACAATGAG. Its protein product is CASSSLLGQSSYNE. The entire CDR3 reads CASSSLLGQSSYNEQFF.

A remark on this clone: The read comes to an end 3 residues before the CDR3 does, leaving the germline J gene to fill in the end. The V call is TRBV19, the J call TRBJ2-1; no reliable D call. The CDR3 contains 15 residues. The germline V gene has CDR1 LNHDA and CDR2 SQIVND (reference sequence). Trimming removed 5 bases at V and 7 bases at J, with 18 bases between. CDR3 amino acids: CASSPTALYNNEQFF. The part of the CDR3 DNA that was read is TGTGCCAGTAGTCCAACAGCCCTATACAATAATGAG.

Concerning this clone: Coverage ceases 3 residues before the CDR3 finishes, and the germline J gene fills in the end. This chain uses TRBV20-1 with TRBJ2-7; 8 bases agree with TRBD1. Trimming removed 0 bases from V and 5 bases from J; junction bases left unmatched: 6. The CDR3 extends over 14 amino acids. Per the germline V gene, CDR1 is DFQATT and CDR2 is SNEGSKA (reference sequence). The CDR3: CSAREDRVKNEQYF. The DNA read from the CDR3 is TGCAGTGCTAGAGAGGACAGGGTGAAGAACGAG.

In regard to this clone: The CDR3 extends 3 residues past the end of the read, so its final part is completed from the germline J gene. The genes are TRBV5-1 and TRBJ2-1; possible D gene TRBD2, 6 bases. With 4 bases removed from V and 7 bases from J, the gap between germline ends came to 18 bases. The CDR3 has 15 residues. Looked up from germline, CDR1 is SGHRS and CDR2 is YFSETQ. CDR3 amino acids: CASSGGGAPYNEQFF. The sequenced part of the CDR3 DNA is TGCGCCAGCAGCGGTGGCGGGGCCCCTTATAATGAG. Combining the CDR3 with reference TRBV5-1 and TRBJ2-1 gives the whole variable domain KAGVTQTPRYLIKTRGQQVTLSCSPISGHRSVSWYQQTPGQGLQFLFEYFSETQRNKGNFPGRFSGRQFSNSRSEMNVSTLELGDSALYLCASSGGGAPYNEQFFGPGTRLTVL.

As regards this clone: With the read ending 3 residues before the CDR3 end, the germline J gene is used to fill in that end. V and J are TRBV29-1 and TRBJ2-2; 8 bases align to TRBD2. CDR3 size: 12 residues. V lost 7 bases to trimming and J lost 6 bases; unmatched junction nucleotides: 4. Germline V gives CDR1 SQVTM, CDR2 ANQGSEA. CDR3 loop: CSAAGGAGELFF. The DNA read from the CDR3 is TGCAGCGCTGCGGGGGGAGCCGGGGAG.

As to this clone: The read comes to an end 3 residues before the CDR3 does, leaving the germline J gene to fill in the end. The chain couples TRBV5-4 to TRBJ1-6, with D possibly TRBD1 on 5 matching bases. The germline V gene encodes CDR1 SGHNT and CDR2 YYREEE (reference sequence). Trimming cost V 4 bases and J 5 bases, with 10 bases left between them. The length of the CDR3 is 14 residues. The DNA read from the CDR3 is TGTGCCAGCAGCCTGGGGCAGGATAATTCACCC. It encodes CASSLGQDNSP. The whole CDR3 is CASSLGQDNSPLHF.

This chain's CDR3 is CASSLASRQNTGELFF. Partial CDR3 DNA: TGCGCCAGCAGCTTGGCCAGCAGACAGAACACCGGGGAG. The chain is built from TRBV5-1 and TRBJ2-2; D gene ambiguous. The read ends 3 residues early relative to the CDR3; the germline J gene fills the gap. Germline values: CDR1 SGHRS, CDR2 YFSETQ. Trimming stripped 0 bases from V and 1 base from J, with 10 bases between. The CDR3 length is 16 residues.

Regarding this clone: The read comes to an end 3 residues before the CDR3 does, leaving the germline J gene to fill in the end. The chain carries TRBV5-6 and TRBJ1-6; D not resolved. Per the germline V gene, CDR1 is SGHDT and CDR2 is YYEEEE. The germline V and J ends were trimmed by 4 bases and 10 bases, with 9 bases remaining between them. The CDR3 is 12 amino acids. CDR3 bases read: TGTGCCAGCAGCCAGAGGGTCTCACCC. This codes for CASSQRVSP. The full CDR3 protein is CASSQRVSPLHF. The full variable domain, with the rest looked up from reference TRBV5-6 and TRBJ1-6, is DAGVTQSPTHLIKTRGQQVTLRCSPKSGHDTVSWYQQALGQGPQFIFQYYEEEERQRGNFPDRFSGHQFPNYSSELNVNALLLGDSALYLCASSQRVSPLHFGNGTRLTVT.

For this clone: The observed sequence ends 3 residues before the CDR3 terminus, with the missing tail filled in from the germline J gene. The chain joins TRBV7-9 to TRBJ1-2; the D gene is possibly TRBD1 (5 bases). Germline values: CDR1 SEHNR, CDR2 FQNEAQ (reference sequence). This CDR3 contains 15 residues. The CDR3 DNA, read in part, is TGTGCCAGCCCTCCTGGGACTTTCCCCGGGGTCGAG. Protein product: CASPPGTFPGVE. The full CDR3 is CASPPGTFPGVEYTF. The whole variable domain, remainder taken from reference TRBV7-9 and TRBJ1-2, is DTGVSQNPRHKITKRGQNVTFRCDPISEHNRLYWYRQTLGQGPEFLTYFQNEAQLEKSRLLSDRFSAERPKGSFSTLEIQRTEQGDSAMYLCASPPGTFPGVEYTFGSGTRLTVV.

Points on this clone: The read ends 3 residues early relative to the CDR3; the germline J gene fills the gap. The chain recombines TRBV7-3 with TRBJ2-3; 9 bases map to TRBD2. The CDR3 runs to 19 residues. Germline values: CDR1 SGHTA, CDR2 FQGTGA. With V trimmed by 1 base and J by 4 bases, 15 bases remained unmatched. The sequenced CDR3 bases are TGTGCCAGCAGCTTAAGATCGCCGGTAGCGGGAGCGTTCTCAGATACG. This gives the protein CASSLRSPVAGAFSDT. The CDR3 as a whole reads CASSLRSPVAGAFSDTQYF.